Following are 18 T cell receptor beta chains from one sample sequenced in a study of radiation and T cells in renal cell carcinoma. Specified time point: blood 2 weeks post-SBRT. Treatment meaning: 15 Gy SBRT to primary tumor, nephrectomy 4 weeks later. Measured with immunoSEQ multiplex PCR; TCRdb has only the in-frame clones, and not every one. This sample yields some 150,000 clones, of which 87% are seen a single time; around 13% belongs to the top ten. The material was blood, obtained from a patient whose treatment included radiotherapy and nephrectomy. These receptors were taken from a woman aged 45-65 years with renal cell carcinoma.

The chain combines TRBV5-5 with TRBJ1-1; no reliable D call. The CDR3 is 13 residues long. V was pared by 1 base and J by 4 bases, with 8 bases between. Germline CDR1 is SGHKS and CDR2 is YYEKEE (reference sequence). In DNA, the CDR3 is TGTGCCAGCAGCTTGCGGGTCCGCACTGAAGCTTTCTTT. Translating gives CASSLRVRTEAFF.

The genes are TRBV5-6 and TRBJ2-4, with a weak D call TRBD1 (6 bases). V was cut by 4 bases and J by 1 base, with 18 bases left in between. CDR1 and CDR2 from the germline V gene are SGHDT and YYEEEE. The CDR3 contains 17 residues. Written as DNA, the CDR3 is TGTGCCAGCAGCCGACCAGGGGCCTGGGGCGCCAAAAACATTCAGTACTTC. It encodes CASSRPGAWGAKNIQYF.

The chain combines TRBV2 with TRBJ1-6; a possible D gene is TRBD1 (5 bases). Per the germline V gene, CDR1 is SNHLY and CDR2 is FYNNEI. CDR3 length: 14 residues. Trimming stripped 4 bases from V and 7 bases from J, with 11 bases between. CDR3 coding DNA: TGTGCCAGCAGTGGGACCAGGGACAATTCACCCCTCCACTTT. Translated, it gives CASSGTRDNSPLHF.

In its sample, this clone was seen once. The gene calls are TRBV5-6 and TRBJ1-4; TRBD1 matches 9 bases. After removal of 4 bases from V and 8 bases from J, the junction contained 15 bases not matched to a gene. The CDR3 is made up of 17 amino acids. The germline gives CDR1 SGHDT, CDR2 YYEEEE. CDR3 nucleotides: TGTGCCAGCAGCCGGTGGAGGGGAACAGGGGGCGAGGAAAAACTGTTTTTT. As protein: CASSRWRGTGGEEKLFF.

The chain recombines TRBV6-5 with TRBJ2-7; TRBD2 matches 10 bases. J was trimmed by 7 bases and V by 2 bases; bases with no gene match: 8. This CDR3 has 15 residues. Germline loops: CDR1 MNHEY, CDR2 SVGAGI. CDR3 region: CASSYQSGGAKEQYF. In DNA form, the CDR3 reads TGTGCCAGCAGTTACCAGAGCGGGGGGGCGAAAGAGCAGTACTTC.

The chain links TRBV7-3 to TRBJ2-5, with 9 bases aligning to TRBD2. The germline V gene encodes CDR1 SGHTA and CDR2 FQGTGA. The CDR3 covers 15 residues. Germline trimming cut 3 bases from V and 0 bases from J; bases unmatched to any gene: 2. The CDR3 loop is CASSLRGGDQETQYF. For the CDR3, the DNA is TGTGCCAGCAGCTTGCGGGGGGGTGACCAAGAGACCCAGTACTTC.

This chain joins TRBV5-6 and TRBJ2-4; D remains unclear. The germline CDR1 and CDR2 sequences are SGHDT and YYEEEE. This CDR3 region has 14 residues. V was cut by 7 bases and J by 5 bases, with 16 bases left in between. CDR3 nucleotides: TGTGCCAGCTCCAGACTCGGTACCCAAAACATTCAGTACTTC. This encodes CASSRLGTQNIQYF. The variable domain in full, completed from reference TRBV5-6 and TRBJ2-4, reads DAGVTQSPTHLIKTRGQQVTLRCSPKSGHDTVSWYQQALGQGPQFIFQYYEEEERQRGNFPDRFSGHQFPNYSSELNVNALLLGDSALYLCASSRLGTQNIQYFGAGTRLSVL.

This chain connects TRBV7-8 to TRBJ2-1, with 12 positions matching TRBD2. Per the germline V gene, CDR1 is SGHVS and CDR2 is FQNEAQ. V was pared by 6 bases and J by 3 bases, with 6 bases of the junction left unmatched. The CDR3 is 16 amino acids. The CDR3 spells CASRKLAGGLYNEQFF. Here the CDR3 DNA reads TGTGCCAGCAGAAAACTAGCGGGGGGCCTCTACAATGAGCAGTTCTTC. The entire variable domain, with the rest obtained from reference TRBV7-8 and TRBJ2-1, is as follows: GAGVSQSPRYKVAKRGQDVALRCDPISGHVSLFWYQQALGQGPEFLTYFQNEAQLDKSGLPSDRFFAERPEGSVSTLKIQRTQQEDSAVYLCASRKLAGGLYNEQFFGPGTRLTVL.

This clone occurred a few times. This chain joins TRBV18 and TRBJ1-1; no firm D call. Trimming shortened V by 3 bases and J by 1 base, and 9 bases separated the two germline ends. This CDR3 spans 14 amino acids. The V gene's germline CDR1 is KGHSH and CDR2 LQKENI. The CDR3 DNA sequence: TGTGCCAGCTCACCCACCCAAGCGAACACTGAAGCTTTCTTT. Protein: CASSPTQANTEAFF. The full variable domain, completed using reference TRBV18 and TRBJ1-1, is NAGVMQNPRHLVRRRGQEARLRCSPMKGHSHVYWYRQLPEEGLKFMVYLQKENIIDESGMPKERFSAEFPKEGPSILRIQQVVRGDSAAYFCASSPTQANTEAFFGQGTRLTVV.

This chain joins TRBV5-4 and TRBJ1-6; D is unresolved. Germline values: CDR1 SGHNT, CDR2 YYREEE (reference sequence). The CDR3 runs to 14 residues. V lost 5 bases and J lost 6, with 12 bases in between. CDR3 in DNA: TGTGCCAGCAGATCGTCCCGAACTAATTCACCCCTCCACTTT. This sequence encodes CASRSSRTNSPLHF.

In this sample, this clone turned up once. The rearrangement joins TRBV11-2 to TRBJ1-3; TRBD1 agrees at 7 bases. CDR3 size: 15 residues. V gave up 2 bases and J gave up 4 bases; unmatched junction bases: 5. Germline CDR1 is SGHAT and CDR2 is FQNNGV. The CDR3: CASSLISGQGNTIYF. CDR3 nucleotide sequence: TGTGCCAGCAGCTTAATCTCGGGACAGGGAAACACCATATATTTT. Filled out from reference TRBV11-2 and TRBJ1-3, the complete variable domain reads EAGVAQSPRYKIIEKRQSVAFWCNPISGHATLYWYQQILGQGPKLLIQFQNNGVVDDSQLPKDRFSAERLKGVDSTLKIQPAKLEDSAVYLCASSLISGQGNTIYFGEGSWLTVV.

In its sample, this clone was seen once. This chain connects TRBV29-1 to TRBJ2-1, with D possibly matching TRBD1 (5 bases). The CDR3 runs 12 residues. Looked up from germline, CDR1 is SQVTM and CDR2 is ANQGSEA. V shed 0 bases and J shed 10 bases, with 10 bases lying between them. The CDR3 reads CSVEDGHDEQFF. The CDR3 region has the DNA TGCAGCGTTGAAGACGGACATGACGAGCAGTTCTTC.

The CDR3 nucleotides read TGTGCCATCAGTACGGAGAATTCACCCCTCCACTTT. Its translation is CAISTENSPLHF. V and J are TRBV10-3 and TRBJ1-6; D remains unclear. The CDR3 has 12 amino acids. The V gene's germline CDR1 is ENHRY and CDR2 SYGVKD. The V end was cut by 5 bases, the J end by 7 bases, with 6 bases between.

This clone was seen a few times. The V gene is TRBV4-2, the J gene TRBJ2-7; maybe TRBD2 (7 bases). V lost 1 base to trimming and J lost 2 bases, with 12 bases between them. Germline V gene data show CDR1 as LGHNA and CDR2 as YNFKEQ. This CDR3 spans 15 amino acids. The CDR3 DNA follows: TGTGCCAGCAGCCAAGCCGGGGGGCTCCCCTACGAGCAGTACTTC. Translating it yields CASSQAGGLPYEQYF.

This clone has more than one count but fewer than ten. The chain recombines TRBV18 with TRBJ1-1; tentative D call: TRBD1 (6 bases). Trimming removed 8 bases from V and 6 bases from J, with 19 bases in between. CDR1 and CDR2 (germline): KGHSH, LQKENI. The CDR3 consists of 14 residues. The CDR3 DNA reads TGTGCCAGCGTACCGGGACACCGGATGGCTGAAGCTTTCTTT. It codes for CASVPGHRMAEAFF.

In DNA, the CDR3 is TGTGCCAGCAGTCAACCTTTGGGCGGGGGTGAGACCCAGTACTTC. As protein: CASSQPLGGGETQYF. The rearrangement links TRBV6-5 to TRBJ2-5; TRBD2 matches at 7 bases. The CDR3 contains 15 residues. V lost 5 bases to trimming and J lost 5 bases; unmatched junction nucleotides: 11. Germline CDR1 and CDR2: MNHEY and SVGAGI.

The gene calls are TRBV7-2 and TRBJ1-1; 7 nucleotides line up with TRBD1. This CDR3 region has 16 residues. J gave up 10 bases and V 4 bases, and 18 bases lay outside the gene matches. Germline CDR1 is SGHTA and CDR2 is FQGNSA. CDR3 loop: CASSSSPGTEAGTAFF. Here the CDR3 DNA reads TGTGCCAGCAGCTCGAGTCCCGGGACAGAGGCCGGAACAGCTTTCTTT.

The CDR3 coding sequence is TGTGCCAGCAGCTTGGGGCCTGACAGGGCTAATGAAAAACTGTTTTTT. It is translated as CASSLGPDRANEKLFF. This sequence joins TRBV5-4 and TRBJ1-4; 7 bases match TRBD1. The CDR3 totals 16 residues. Germline CDR1 SGHNT, CDR2 YYREEE (reference sequence). The V segment lost 0 bases and the J segment 3 bases; nucleotides outside the gene matches: 5.